Here is one T cell receptor (beta chain) with its context. What this receptor recognizes is not known. No base quality values were provided; no much bigger clone lies one nucleotide off. Naive CD4+ T cells were purified with the Miltenyi Naive CD4+ T Cell Isolation kit, with Tregs depleted using CD25 microbeads. Tregs, naive and memory CD4+ T cells from tumor, blood and ipsilateral draining lymph nodes of a handful of breast cancer patients underwent full-length TCR alpha and beta sequencing. Ficoll density gradient centrifugation was used to isolate mononuclear cells from lymph nodes or from roughly 54 ml of peripheral blood. Sorted cell populations were confirmed by FACS to exceed 90% purity. The source of the sample is a study (dated by TCRdb to the mid-2010s). Background for the entire study: The study examined whether tumor-infiltrating Tregs in breast cancer are drawn from blood Tregs or arise in situ by conversion from other CD4+ T cell subsets.

Amplification of full-length TCR variable regions was done by 5' RACE PCR using constant-region reverse primers, and this step was followed by semi-nested PCR with Nested Universal Primer A. Using the ReliaPrep RNA Cell Miniprep System, total RNA was extracted, and the SMARTer RACE 5'/3' Kit was then used to reverse transcribe the RNA into 5'RACE-ready cDNA. Full-length TCR alpha and beta libraries were barcoded with multiplex adaptors and sequenced on an Illumina MiSeq. Regarding the original processing steps: For each of nine subset-tissue groups, sequencing data from the five patients were combined, and the groups were compared by unsupervised clustering of TCR gene usage. The Morisita-Horn index, with shared sequences weighted by their contribution to each repertoire, was used to calculate repertoire similarity. The public reads were run again by TCRdb, first through fastp at Q25 and then through MiXCR, and only productive beta chains were kept. Entries that share a CDR3 protein sequence are merged under the most common genes and DNA. The V and J calls and clone size come from TCRdb's table, not from the authors' own analysis. The sample table holds under 15,000 distinct CDR3 sequences, of which about 22% were seen once. The ten most abundant clones make up approximately 3% of the sample.

The paper as a whole reports these results and caveats: The larger-cohort validation was restricted to a single TCR beta V-J rearrangement rather than whole repertoires. In terms of TCR gene usage, tumor memory CD4+ T cells clustered together with blood and lymph node memory CD4+ cells, as well as with lymph node naive CD4+ cells. The TCR alpha and beta sequences of tumor-infiltrating Tregs showed the greatest overlap with tumor naive CD4+ T cells, followed by blood naive CD4+ T cells.

Sequenced material: naive CD4+ T cells sorted from blood. The sample's cell subset or site, from its label and the paper: naive CD4+ T cells, CD4+CD45RA+CD25-. This TCR came from a female donor with breast cancer.

The DNA sequence is given as TGTGCCAGCAGTTACTTCGACACAGCCTACGAGCAGTACTTC. Protein translation: CASSYFDTAYEQYF. Recombination connected TRBV6-6 to TRBJ2-7; the D segment cannot be called with confidence. V lost 1 base and J lost 2 bases; the stretch between them is 9 bases long. The CDR3, from cysteine to phenylalanine, totals 14 residues. The read is trimmed to its CDR3 DNA, 42 bases read in frame from base 1. CDR1 is given as MNHNY and CDR2 as SVGAGI, both from the germline V gene (reference sequence).